Listed below are T cell receptor beta chains from one sample, sequenced in a study of cytomegalovirus exposure and HLA in healthy donors. Here immunoSEQ multiplex PCR was the method, and the copy in TCRdb shows in-frame clones only, minus some. The table has 95,000 to 150,000 clones, roughly 72% seen once. Sequences were obtained from PBMCs. These receptors were obtained from a man in his forties or fifties in good health and CMV-seropositive. Each CDR3 is given with its conserved first and last residue.

TRBV11-1	CASAANPQRDTEAFF
TRBV6-5	CASSRGGDYNEQFF
TRBV28	CASSHPDRGGNQPQHF
TRBV10-3	CASSRQGRYPNYGYTF
TRBV10-3	CAISVRDSAYGYTF
TRBV7-6	CASSPRGGGTSTSGANVLTF
TRBV19	CASGFRSSGTEGTEAFF
TRBV6-5	CASSPTGGWNTEAFF
TRBV21-1	CASTIPHSFALNTEAFF
TRBV25-1	CASSLGANYGYTF
TRBV11-3	CASSSGQGTRTQYF
TRBV5-5	CASSLKAGQGAEAFF
TRBV18	CASSPNRDRANTGELFF
TRBV5-1	CASSLGDRGPQETQYF
TRBV10-2	CASQGQGAYEQYF
TRBV5-1	CASSFGSRDEKLFF
TRBV7-2	CASSTGQGKTYEQYF
TRBV9	CASSVATGGAGETQYF
TRBV19	CASSISHGGTGNGYTF
TRBV6-5	CASSRTSGPGQQYF
TRBV7-2	CASSPPSNEQFF
TRBV19	CASSIEGQDYNEQFF
TRBV6-5	CASMSGIYEQFF
TRBV7-2	CASSLGLAGASYEQYF
TRBV2	CASRGGQGLLYEQYF
TRBV4-2	CASSQEGLYSTDTQYF
TRBV7-2	CASSWDSLLVYGYTF
TRBV6-4	CASSPRQGNSPLHF
TRBV7-3	CASSGAGDSYEQYF
TRBV14	CASSQDQGAVNEQFF
TRBV29-1	CSTLPGDRGYTF
TRBV4-2	CASSQGAGIAKNIQYF
TRBV7-2	CASSLVGSGIFNEQFF
TRBV11-2	CASSPPNYEQYF
TRBV13	CASSLGAGMLKHYGYTF
TRBV7-2	CASSSTLTGNQHF
TRBV27	CASSASGQGAAGANVLTF